One sample yielded the 11 T cell receptor beta chains listed below, sequenced in a study of cytomegalovirus exposure and HLA in healthy donors. The PCR was carried out with 60 Vbeta primers and 13 Jbeta primers. Assay: immunoSEQ multiplex PCR; the TCRdb copy retains only in-frame clones and omits some. The sample lists fewer than 200,000 clones; 65% to 70% were seen once. Sequenced sample: PBMCs. The receptors were sampled from a young woman in good health and CMV-seropositive.

The chain couples TRBV6-5 to TRBJ1-1; D gene ambiguous. Germline CDR1 and CDR2: MNHEY and SVGAGI. V lost 8 bases and J 0 bases, leaving 13 bases between the germline ends. This CDR3 contains 14 residues. The CDR3 reads CASQSGLMNTEAFF. CDR3 sequence (DNA): TGTGCCAGCCAAAGCGGGCTAATGAACACTGAAGCTTTCTTT.

The gene calls are TRBV30 and TRBJ2-3; the match to TRBD1 covers 8 bases. CDR1 and CDR2 (germline): GTSNPN, SVGIG (reference sequence). The CDR3 loop spans 13 amino acids. The ends lost 4 bases at V and 4 bases at J; junction bases unmatched: 4. Written as DNA, the CDR3 is TGTGCCTGGAACAGGGGGAGGTCAGATACGCAGTATTTT. Translating it yields CAWNRGRSDTQYF.

The chain carries TRBV5-4 and TRBJ2-7, with D possibly being TRBD2 (5 bases). V shed 4 bases and J shed 1 base, with 18 bases lying between them. The length of the CDR3 is 16 residues. CDR1 is SGHNT, CDR2 YYREEE, per germline (reference sequence). In DNA form, the CDR3 reads TGTGCCAGCAGCCGACCGTCGGGTAGCGAGTCCTACGAGCAGTACTTC. Translation gives CASSRPSGSESYEQYF. Complete variable domain (other parts from reference TRBV5-4 and TRBJ2-7): ETGVTQSPTHLIKTRGQQVTLRCSSQSGHNTVSWYQQALGQGPQFIFQYYREEENGRGNFPPRFSGLQFPNYSSELNVNALELDDSALYLCASSRPSGSESYEQYFGPGTRLTVT.

The chain employs TRBV12-5 and TRBJ2-7, with D possibly being TRBD1 (7 bases). Germline CDR1 LGHNT, CDR2 FRNRAP. The ends were cut back, 6 bases at V and 0 bases at J, with 15 bases in the middle. This CDR3 comprises 15 residues. The CDR3 DNA is TGTGCTAGTGGACCAGGGGGGACGAGCTCCTACGAGCAGTACTTC. Residues: CASGPGGTSSYEQYF.

This clone was seen only a few times. This sequence joins TRBV6-1 and TRBJ2-1; tentatively, D is TRBD2 (7 bases). With 4 bases removed from V and 10 bases from J, the gap between germline ends came to 23 bases. The CDR3 length is 16 residues. Germline V gene lookup returns CDR1 MNHNS and CDR2 SASEGT. The CDR3 here is CASSGGASGAQREQFF. CDR3 coding DNA: TGTGCCAGCAGTGGGGGGGCTAGCGGCGCCCAGAGGGAGCAGTTCTTC.

The chain links TRBV5-1 to TRBJ2-5, with TRBD2 identical over 8 bases. Losses at the gene ends were 0 bases for V and 3 bases for J; bases not matched to a gene: 4. Germline CDR1 and CDR2: SGHRS and YFSETQ. The CDR3 sequence is 15 residues long. The DNA of the CDR3 is TGCGCCAGCAGCTTGGTGCCGGGGGGGGAAGAGACCCAGTACTTC. Protein product: CASSLVPGGEETQYF. Full variable domain (missing parts from reference TRBV5-1 and TRBJ2-5): KAGVTQTPRYLIKTRGQQVTLSCSPISGHRSVSWYQQTPGQGLQFLFEYFSETQRNKGNFPGRFSGRQFSNSRSEMNVSTLELGDSALYLCASSLVPGGEETQYFGPGTRLLVL.

This clone has only a few counts. The chain has TRBV6-6 and TRBJ2-7, with 12 bases identical to TRBD2. The CDR3 is made up of 14 amino acids. V lost 4 bases, J lost 5 bases, and 3 bases stayed unmatched. Germline V gene lookup returns CDR1 MNHNY and CDR2 SVGAGI (reference sequence). The CDR3: CASSSGLAGNEQYF. The CDR3 DNA follows: TGTGCCAGCAGTTCCGGACTAGCGGGAAACGAGCAGTACTTC.

This chain uses TRBV7-2 with TRBJ2-3, with D unresolved. This CDR3 region has 14 residues. Per the germline V gene, CDR1 is SGHTA and CDR2 is FQGNSA. V was pared by 5 bases and J by 2 bases, with 11 bases between. The CDR3 nucleotides are TGTGCCAGCAGCCAGGCAGTAACCACAGATACGCAGTATTTT. Protein: CASSQAVTTDTQYF.

The chain couples TRBV2 to TRBJ2-2, with D possibly TRBD2 on 6 matching bases. CDR3 length: 14 amino acids. V was cut by 3 bases and J by 3 bases, with 8 bases left in between. Germline values: CDR1 SNHLY, CDR2 FYNNEI. CDR3 DNA: TGTGCCAGCAGTGACGGGAGCTACACCGGGGAGCTGTTTTTT. Translated, it gives CASSDGSYTGELFF. Combining the CDR3 with reference TRBV2 and TRBJ2-2 gives the whole variable domain EPEVTQTPSHQVTQMGQEVILRCVPISNHLYFYWYRQILGQKVEFLVSFYNNEISEKSEIFDDQFSVERPDGSNFTLKIRSTKLEDSAMYFCASSDGSYTGELFFGEGSRLTVL.

This clone has only a few counts. V usage is TRBV30 and J usage is TRBJ1-6; tentative D call: TRBD1 (5 bases). Trimming took 7 bases from V and 1 from J, leaving 14 bases between them. The CDR3 is 15 amino acids. Germline V CDR1 and CDR2: GTSNPN, SVGIG (reference sequence). DNA of the CDR3: TGTGCCTCACGCACAGCAGGGTCCTATAATTCACCCCTCCACTTT. Encoded protein: CASRTAGSYNSPLHF.

The gene calls are TRBV7-9 and TRBJ1-2, with D possibly being TRBD1 (6 bases). The CDR3 loop spans 15 amino acids. Germline-derived CDR1 and CDR2 are SEHNR and FQNEAQ (reference sequence). With 4 bases removed from V and 5 bases from J, the gap between germline ends came to 17 bases. The CDR3 bases are TGTGCCAGCAGCTCCTCGACAGGCACCCGTTATGGCTACACCTTC. This sequence encodes CASSSSTGTRYGYTF.